These 16 T cell receptor beta chains were all obtained from the same sample, sequenced in a study of blood T cells in healthy people across ages. It was with a sample-barcoded 5' primer and a J-beta primer mix that a second PCR of roughly 7 to 11 cycles was run. TCRdb recomputed calls from the 5' RACE reads with MiXCR, one row per CDR3 protein. The sample has around 2 million distinct CDR3 sequences, around 40% seen once. Specimen: blood. Source of these receptors: a human donor in good health.

For this clonotype: This may be a read error: a much more frequent sequence differs by one nucleotide. The J gene is TRBJ2-7, the V gene TRBV20-1; D possibly corresponds to TRBD1 (6 bases). CDR1 is DFQATT and CDR2 is SNEGSKA in the germline V gene (reference sequence). The CDR3 has 16 amino acids. This chain's CDR3 is CSARDPATGDSCEQYF. As DNA, the CDR3 is TGCAGTGCTAGAGATCCAGCGACAGGAGACTCCTGCGAGCAGTACTTC.

The gene calls are TRBV28 and TRBJ1-1; D may be TRBD1 (6 bases). CDR1 is MDHEN, CDR2 SYDVKM, per germline. Trimming stripped 8 bases from V and 2 bases from J, with 18 bases between. The CDR3 runs 15 residues. CDR3 protein: CASGDPGDVNTEAFF. DNA of the CDR3: TGTGCCAGCGGTGACCCAGGGGATGTAAACACTGAAGCTTTCTTT.

This clonotype has just a few counts. This chain uses TRBV10-3 with TRBJ2-1, with 14 bases matching TRBD2. CDR1 is ENHRY and CDR2 is SYGVKD in the germline V gene. The CDR3 spans 19 residues. The V and J ends lost 2 bases and 0 bases, in that order; junction bases with no gene match: 6. The CDR3 coding sequence is TGTGCCATCAGTGAGCCTCATGGGACTAGCGGGGGCTCCTACAATGAGCAGTTCTTC. It codes for CAISEPHGTSGGSYNEQFF.

V and J are TRBV6-6 and TRBJ1-4; TRBD1 aligns across 7 bases. With 4 bases clipped from V and 8 bases from J, the junction kept 10 bases outside the gene matches. Per germline, CDR1 MNHNY and CDR2 SVGAGI (reference sequence). There are 15 residues in the CDR3. CDR3 in amino acids: CASSSQGWGGEKLFF. DNA of the CDR3: TGTGCCAGCAGTTCACAGGGGTGGGGAGGCGAAAAACTGTTTTTT.

The chain carries TRBV12-3 or TRBV12-4 and TRBJ2-3, with 10 bases lining up with TRBD2. Trimming took 5 bases from V and 4 from J; bases not matched to a gene: 9. The CDR3 totals 16 residues. The CDR3 DNA follows: TGTGCCAGCAGTCCCCTAGCGGGAGTCGGAGCAGATACGCAGTATTTT. Its protein is CASSPLAGVGADTQYF.

This clonotype has a handful of counts. This rearrangement joins TRBV7-2 to TRBJ2-5; D perhaps matches TRBD2 (6 bases). The V end was cut by 5 bases, the J end by 5 bases, with 15 bases between. This CDR3 has 14 amino acids. The germline gives CDR1 SGHTA, CDR2 FQGNSA. The CDR3 here is CASSMGRAGETQYF. The CDR3 DNA follows: TGTGCCAGCAGCATGGGACGGGCGGGGGAGACCCAGTACTTC. Supplemented by reference TRBV7-2 and TRBJ2-5, the full variable domain reads GAGVSQSPSNKVTEKGKDVELRCDPISGHTALYWYRQSLGQGLEFLIYFQGNSAPDKSGLPSDRFSAERTGGSVSTLTIQRTQQEDSAVYLCASSMGRAGETQYFGPGTRLLVL.

This clonotype is a singleton in its sample. The junction does not match germline at one end; this may be a read error. The V and J genes are TRBV5-1 and TRBJ2-5; D is unresolved. In germline, CDR1 is SGHRS, CDR2 YFSETQ. This CDR3 is built from 15 residues. The CDR3 is CASSLGLDHQGTQYF. CDR3 nucleotides: TGCGCCAGCAGCTTGGGTCTGGACCATCAAGGGACCCAGTACTTC.

The chain uses TRBV14 and TRBJ1-2; D possibly corresponds to TRBD1 (5 bases). Per the germline V gene, CDR1 is SGHDN and CDR2 is FVKESK. V was shortened by 5 bases and J by 4 bases, with 14 bases between the two germline ends. CDR3 length equals 14 residues. CDR3 nucleotides: TGTGCCAGCAGCAGTGGACGGACACCCTATGGCTACACCTTC. Translated: CASSSGRTPYGYTF.

This chain links TRBV27 with TRBJ1-1; D call uncertain. Germline values: CDR1 MNHEY, CDR2 SMNVEV (reference sequence). Trimming left V 3 bases short and J 1 base short, with 9 bases between. The CDR3 has 14 amino acids. CDR3 region: CASSFTPRNTEAFF. CDR3 bases: TGTGCCAGCAGTTTTACACCGCGGAACACTGAAGCTTTCTTT.

The CDR3 DNA reads TGTGCCAGCAGCCAGGACGGGATTTTTGAGCAGTACTTC. This gives the protein CASSQDGIFEQYF. V gene TRBV6-2 or TRBV6-3 combines with J gene TRBJ2-5, with a tentative D call TRBD2 (5 bases). CDR1 is MNHEY, CDR2 SVGEGT, per germline. Between the trimmed V and J ends, which lost 6 bases and 11 bases, there was a span of 19 bases. The CDR3 has 13 residues.

This clonotype was detected a few times. This chain connects TRBV12-3 or TRBV12-4 to TRBJ1-5; a possible D gene is TRBD1 (5 bases). This CDR3 is built from 12 residues. V dropped 5 bases and J dropped 7 bases, with 9 bases sitting between them. The CDR3 DNA is TGTGCCAGCAGTACTCGGGGGCAGCCCCAGCATTTT. Its protein product is CASSTRGQPQHF.

The table lists this clonotype with a few counts. The rearrangement uses TRBV20-1 and TRBJ1-5; perhaps TRBD1 as D (6 bases). CDR3 length equals 18 residues. Trimming shortened V by 3 bases and J by 3 bases, and 24 bases separated the two germline ends. Germline V gives CDR1 DFQATT, CDR2 SNEGSKA (reference sequence). As DNA, the CDR3 is TGCAGTGCTAGTAACATCGGGGCAGGGGACTTCTTCAATCAGCCCCAGCATTTT. It specifies CSASNIGAGDFFNQPQHF.

This clonotype came up a few times. The chain recombines TRBV7-6 with TRBJ1-1; no clear D gene. V lost 4 bases, J lost 7 bases, and 10 bases lay in between. Germline assignment: CDR1 SGHVS and CDR2 FNYEAQ. The CDR3 sequence is 12 residues long. CDR3 in amino acids: CASSSPGGEAFF. The CDR3 nucleotides read TGTGCCAGCAGCTCCCCCGGAGGTGAAGCTTTCTTT.

This clonotype was counted at least ten times. The chain combines TRBV7-2 with TRBJ1-2; perhaps TRBD1 as D (6 bases). CDR1 and CDR2 (germline): SGHTA, FQGNSA. Trimming pared 0 bases from V and 6 bases from J, leaving 14 bases between. The CDR3 loop spans 15 amino acids. The DNA for the CDR3 is TGTGCCAGCAGCTTAGCAGCCGGGGGGCTGCATGGCTACACCTTC. This sequence encodes CASSLAAGGLHGYTF. Combining the CDR3 with reference TRBV7-2 and TRBJ1-2 gives the whole variable domain GAGVSQSPSNKVTEKGKDVELRCDPISGHTALYWYRQSLGQGLEFLIYFQGNSAPDKSGLPSDRFSAERTGGSVSTLTIQRTQQEDSAVYLCASSLAAGGLHGYTFGSGTRLTVV.

This clonotype was counted once. This chain uses TRBV20-1 with TRBJ2-5; the D is unclear. TRBJ2-7 explains the end of the DNA better; the J call may be wrong. CDR1 is DFQATT, CDR2 SNEGSKA, per germline (reference sequence). The CDR3 spans 13 residues. Written as DNA, the CDR3 is TGCAGTGCTAGAGATCCGCCCCTCGGCGAGCAGTACTTC. Protein: CSARDPPLGEQYF.

The gene calls are TRBV5-1 and TRBJ2-1; TRBD1 matches at 7 bases. CDR3 length: 17 residues. V lost 4 bases and J lost 5; bases outside the gene matches: 15. Germline V CDR1 and CDR2: SGHRS, YFSETQ. CDR3 nucleotide sequence: TGCGCCAGCAGCCCGGGTAGGGGGCCCTATCCCAACAATGAGCAGTTCTTC. As protein: CASSPGRGPYPNNEQFF. Full variable domain (missing parts from reference TRBV5-1 and TRBJ2-1): KAGVTQTPRYLIKTRGQQVTLSCSPISGHRSVSWYQQTPGQGLQFLFEYFSETQRNKGNFPGRFSGRQFSNSRSEMNVSTLELGDSALYLCASSPGRGPYPNNEQFFGPGTRLTVL.